Each of the 8 T cell receptor beta chains below was sequenced from the same sample in a study of graft-versus-host responses after intestinal transplantation. The antigens these receptors bind are not known. Using immunoSEQ multiplex PCR, the repertoire was profiled, and TCRdb retains in-frame clones only, with some absent. The sample lists about 90,000 clones, roughly 92% occurring once. The specimen comprised unstimulated CD4+ T cells sorted from spleen or lymph node cells, sampled before intestinal transplant. These receptors all come from a human donor who received an intestinal transplant.

V usage is TRBV7-9 and J usage is TRBJ2-7; no clear D gene. This CDR3 has 14 residues. CDR1 is SEHNR, CDR2 FQNEAQ, per germline (reference sequence). V lost 5 bases and J lost 0, with 11 bases in between. CDR3 sequence: CASSPKGGSYEQYF. The DNA of the CDR3 is TGTGCCAGCAGCCCGAAGGGCGGCTCCTACGAGCAGTACTTC.

The chain employs TRBV6-6 and TRBJ2-7; weak D call: TRBD2 (6 bases). Trimming shortened V by 2 bases and J by 3 bases, and 17 bases separated the two germline ends. The germline V gene encodes CDR1 MNHNY and CDR2 SVGAGI (reference sequence). The CDR3 consists of 16 residues. The CDR3: CASSYRLENPGYEQYF. The CDR3 DNA is TGTGCCAGCAGTTACAGACTAGAAAACCCTGGCTACGAGCAGTACTTC.

This clone appeared a few times. Germline and junction disagree at one end, which may indicate a read error. J is TRBJ2-7 and V is TRBV10-1, with a possible D match to TRBD2 (5 bases). In germline, CDR1 is WNHNN, CDR2 SYGVQD (reference sequence). The CDR3 runs 11 residues. This chain's CDR3 is CASSVVLANNF. The CDR3 DNA follows: TGCGCCAGCAGTGTAGTCTTAGCGAACAACTTC.

CDR3 loop: CASRDRASRETQYF. The CDR3 bases are TGTGCCAGCAGGGACAGGGCCTCCCGAGAGACCCAGTACTTC. The chain recombines TRBV2 with TRBJ2-5; 8 bases are shared with TRBD1. From germline, CDR1 is SNHLY and CDR2 FYNNEI. The CDR3 has 14 residues. V trimming: 6 bases; J trimming: 4 bases; junction bases outside the gene matches: 7.

The chain recombines TRBV12-5 with TRBJ1-2; the match to TRBD1 covers 9 bases. The CDR3 length is 17 residues. J gave up 4 bases and V 4 bases, and 13 bases lay outside the gene matches. Per the germline V gene, CDR1 is LGHNT and CDR2 is FRNRAP. CDR3 sequence reads: CASGSLVGTGTFYGYTF. DNA of the CDR3: TGTGCTAGTGGTTCCCTCGTAGGGACAGGGACCTTCTATGGCTACACCTTC.

This chain joins TRBV28 and TRBJ2-7, with 8 bases that match TRBD1. CDR1 is MDHEN, CDR2 SYDVKM, per germline. With V trimmed by 8 bases and J by 12 bases, 21 bases remained unmatched. This CDR3 has 15 residues. CDR3 sequence reads: CASGTFPTGTGALYF. The CDR3 bases are TGTGCCAGCGGAACCTTTCCCACCGGGACAGGTGCTCTGTACTTC.

As DNA, the CDR3 is TGTGCCACCAGCAGAGATAAGGGGTACACAGATACGCAGTATTTT. Its protein product is CATSRDKGYTDTQYF. The V and J genes are TRBV15 and TRBJ2-3; TRBD1 is a possible D gene (5 bases). With 0 bases removed from V and 2 bases from J, the gap between germline ends came to 9 bases. Germline loops: CDR1 LNHNV, CDR2 YYDKDF (reference sequence). The CDR3 runs 15 residues.

The rearrangement links TRBV6-1 to TRBJ2-7, with 10 positions matching TRBD2. The CDR3 extends over 15 amino acids. Per germline, CDR1 MNHNS and CDR2 SASEGT. The V segment lost 8 bases and the J segment 6 bases; nucleotides outside the gene matches: 13. DNA of the CDR3: TGTGCCAGCTGGAATCCTAGCGGGAGATTGAGCGAGCAGTACTTC. This encodes CASWNPSGRLSEQYF.